The 18 T cell receptor beta chains below all came from one sample that was sequenced in a study of T cells after yellow fever vaccination. TCRdb analysed the 5' RACE reads with MiXCR anew, one entry per CDR3 protein. The data hold approximately 250,000 distinct CDR3 sequences, with more than 6.5% observed a single time. The sequenced sample was CD4+ T cells sorted from PBMCs, obtained on the day of the yellow fever booster vaccination. The receptor set was obtained from a man under 40 who received the YFV17D yellow fever vaccine.

This clonotype has only a few counts. The genes are TRBV7-2 and TRBJ2-1; 7 bases map to TRBD2. The CDR3 extends over 14 amino acids. Trimming took 5 bases from V and 8 from J; bases not matched to a gene: 9. The germline V gene has CDR1 SGHTA and CDR2 FQGNSA. This CDR3 is CASSARGTIHEQFF. In DNA, the CDR3 is TGTGCCAGCAGCGCTCGGGGGACTATCCATGAGCAGTTCTTC.

This clonotype was counted a few times. The genes are TRBV20-1 and TRBJ2-1; TRBD2 agrees at 7 bases. V shed 5 bases and J 4 bases; nucleotides not matched to a gene: 8. The CDR3 consists of 14 residues. From germline, CDR1 is DFQATT and CDR2 SNEGSKA (reference sequence). CDR3 DNA sequence: TGCAGTGCTCGCCATAGCGGGCCTTACAATGAGCAGTTCTTC. The encoded protein is CSARHSGPYNEQFF.

This chain uses TRBV24-1 with TRBJ2-2; D remains ambiguous. V dropped 9 bases and J dropped 1 base, with 11 bases sitting between them. Germline V gene sequence: CDR1 KGHDR, CDR2 SFDVKD. The CDR3 sequence is 14 residues long. CDR3 DNA: TGTGCCACCGAGTTTAGCAGGAACACCGGGGAGCTGTTTTTT. It codes for CATEFSRNTGELFF.

The chain has TRBV5-1 and TRBJ1-2; no reliable D call. CDR3 length: 13 residues. V lost 0 bases and J 3 bases, leaving 6 bases between the germline ends. Germline CDR1 and CDR2: SGHRS and YFSETQ. DNA of the CDR3: TGCGCCAGCAGCTTGGGCCGCGACTATGGCTACACCTTC. As protein: CASSLGRDYGYTF.

This clonotype showed up many times. The chain has TRBV12-3 or TRBV12-4 and TRBJ2-3, with 9 bases fitting TRBD2. This CDR3 contains 15 residues. With V trimmed by 3 bases and J by 2 bases, 3 bases remained unmatched. CDR3 loop: CASSFSSGITDTQYF. The CDR3 DNA sequence: TGTGCCAGCAGTTTCTCTAGCGGGATCACAGATACGCAGTATTTT.

This clonotype has ten or more counts. The chain carries TRBV20-1 and TRBJ2-5, with D uncertain. CDR1 is DFQATT and CDR2 is SNEGSKA in the germline V gene (reference sequence). Trimming stripped 6 bases from V and 5 bases from J, with 13 bases between. The CDR3 runs to 12 residues. DNA of the CDR3: TGCAGTGCCTGGACCACACGGGAGACCCAGTACTTC. This translates into CSAWTTRETQYF.

The sample holds many counts of this clonotype. The V call is TRBV5-1, the J call TRBJ2-5; possibly TRBD1 for D (6 bases). V shed 3 bases and J shed 5 bases, with 11 bases lying between them. The CDR3 runs to 13 residues. The V gene's germline CDR1 is SGHRS and CDR2 YFSETQ. CDR3 in DNA: TGCGCCAGCAGCTCCAGGGGCGGGGAGACCCAGTACTTC. Encoded protein: CASSSRGGETQYF.

This clonotype has a count of ten or more. The chain uses TRBV19 and TRBJ2-1, with TRBD1 matching over 8 bases. The length of the CDR3 is 12 residues. V gave up 8 bases and J gave up 7 bases; unmatched junction bases: 4. Per the germline V gene, CDR1 is LNHDA and CDR2 is SQIVND (reference sequence). The CDR3, as DNA: TGTGCCAGTGAGGACAGGGCGAATGAGCAGTTCTTC. Translation gives CASEDRANEQFF.

The chain has TRBV15 and TRBJ2-2; TRBD2 agrees at 8 bases. Germline CDR1 reads LNHNV; CDR2 reads YYDKDF (reference sequence). J gave up 7 bases and V 6 bases, and 7 bases lay outside the gene matches. The CDR3 is 14 residues long. The CDR3 region has the DNA TGTGCCACCAGTCGGGGGGGAAAGGTCGGGGAGCTGTTTTTT. Translating it yields CATSRGGKVGELFF.

This clonotype showed up just a few times. This chain uses TRBV3-1 with TRBJ2-3, with TRBD2 matching 9 bases. In germline, CDR1 is LGHDT, CDR2 YNNKEL (reference sequence). J lost 5 bases, V lost 2 bases, and 8 bases had no gene match. The CDR3 runs to 16 residues. CDR3: CASSQSGRKLKDTQYF. The CDR3 DNA is TGTGCCAGCAGCCAAAGCGGGAGGAAGCTTAAAGATACGCAGTATTTT.

Many counts were recorded for this clonotype. The rearrangement joins TRBV18 to TRBJ2-5, with 7 bases that match TRBD1. This CDR3 spans 13 amino acids. Germline CDR1 KGHSH, CDR2 LQKENI. V was clipped by 8 bases and J by 2 bases; unmatched bases: 5. The CDR3 region has the DNA TGTGCCAGCCTCCGGGACAGACAAGAGACCCAGTACTTC. This encodes CASLRDRQETQYF.

V and J are TRBV7-9 and TRBJ2-1, with D uncertain. The V end lost 5 bases, the J end lost 7 bases, and 6 bases lay between the germline ends. This CDR3 has 11 residues. CDR1 SEHNR and CDR2 FQNEAQ come from the germline V gene (reference sequence). In nucleotides, the CDR3 is TGTGCCAGCAGCCGGCAAAATGAGCAGTTCTTC. Encoded protein: CASSRQNEQFF.

This chain joins TRBV4-3 and TRBJ2-5; 9 positions match TRBD2. CDR3 length equals 15 residues. CDR1 is LGHNA and CDR2 is YSLEER in the germline V gene. V lost 1 base, J lost 3 bases, and 3 bases stayed unmatched. CDR3 bases: TGCGCCAGCAGCCAAGCGAGCGGGAGGAAAGAGACCCAGTACTTC. Amino acid sequence: CASSQASGRKETQYF.

The V and J genes are TRBV10-1 and TRBJ2-7; no clear D gene. Looked up from germline, CDR1 is WNHNN and CDR2 is SYGVQD (reference sequence). This CDR3 region has 14 residues. Trimming took off 0 bases at V and 6 bases at J, with 12 bases between the two ends. For the CDR3, the DNA is TGCGCCAGCAGTGAGTCGCCTGTCCTTGGCGAGCAGTACTTC. It codes for CASSESPVLGEQYF.

This clonotype was found many times. The V gene is TRBV2, the J gene TRBJ2-7; no clear D gene. The CDR3 is made up of 13 amino acids. Germline V gene sequence: CDR1 SNHLY, CDR2 FYNNEI. V gave up 4 bases and J gave up 3 bases, with 10 bases separating them. The CDR3 reads CASSVRDHYEQYF. CDR3 DNA: TGTGCCAGCAGTGTCCGAGATCACTACGAGCAGTACTTC.

This clonotype showed up many times. The rearrangement uses TRBV28 and TRBJ2-2; D is uncertain. The CDR3 totals 14 residues. V lost 4 bases, J lost 1 base, and 7 bases lay in between. Germline values: CDR1 MDHEN, CDR2 SYDVKM. The CDR3 nucleotides are TGTGCCAGCAGTTCGACGTTGAACACCGGGGAGCTGTTTTTT. It translates to CASSSTLNTGELFF.

This clonotype was counted between two and nine times. V usage is TRBV11-1 and J usage is TRBJ2-1, with 7 bases matching TRBD2. This CDR3 is built from 15 residues. Germline V gene lookup returns CDR1 SGHAT and CDR2 FQDESV (reference sequence). V lost 5 bases and J lost 1; bases outside the gene matches: 5. CDR3 nucleotide sequence: TGTGCCAGCAGCGAGGTCGGGGGGTCCTACAATGAGCAGTTCTTC. This encodes CASSEVGGSYNEQFF.

The chain recombines TRBV4-3 with TRBJ2-1; no clear D gene. There are 18 residues in the CDR3. Germline CDR1 reads LGHNA; CDR2 reads YSLEER. Between the trimmed V and J ends, which lost 1 base and 6 bases, there was a span of 22 bases. CDR3: CASSQVYSERVRSNEQFF. In nucleotides, the CDR3 is TGCGCCAGCAGCCAAGTCTATTCGGAAAGGGTAAGGTCCAATGAGCAGTTCTTC.